This is a list of T cell receptor beta chains from one sample in a study of blood T cell repertoires in COVID-19. TCRdb keeps only in-frame clones here, not all; method: immunoSEQ multiplex PCR. The sample lists 30,000 to 40,000 clones; 87% were seen once. Sequencing was done on a sample of peripheral blood. Every receptor here comes from a man at least 80 years old with active COVID-19. Each CDR3 is given without its conserved first and last residue. A D gene is named only where the DNA matches it firmly.

D	V	J	CDR3
TRBD2	TRBV6-6	TRBJ2-4	ASSPLAGKNIQY
TRBD1	TRBV10-2	TRBJ2-1	ASSESTGVGQF
NA	TRBV7-2	TRBJ2-7	ASSLEWRGPYEQY
TRBD2	TRBV14	TRBJ2-7	ASSPQTSGRQGEQY
NA	TRBV7-9	TRBJ2-5	ASSLATVETQY
NA	TRBV3-1/TRBV3-2	TRBJ2-2	ASSQVAEGTGELF
NA	TRBV7-9	TRBJ2-7	ASSLGGVSSYEQY
TRBD1	TRBV5-4	TRBJ1-2	ASSLRTGRENGYT
NA	TRBV7-2	TRBJ2-7	ASSSFVGGWEYEQY
TRBD2	TRBV5-5	TRBJ2-1	VSSLALGTSGIHEQF
NA	TRBV6-2/TRBV6-3	TRBJ2-5	ASSSSGPPRGTQY
NA	TRBV7-2	TRBJ2-1	ASSLDYISYNEQF
TRBD1	TRBV7-8	TRBJ2-5	ASSSYGTGGETQY
NA	TRBV28	TRBJ1-6	ASSDTYNSPLH
NA	TRBV3-1/TRBV3-2	TRBJ2-1	ASSQAFVTANEQF
TRBD1	TRBV28	TRBJ1-5	ASSLNLDRDRSNQPQH
NA	TRBV13	TRBJ1-1	ASSLQNMNTEAF
NA	TRBV7-2	TRBJ2-3	ASSLDPLSTDTQY
TRBD2	TRBV18	TRBJ2-1	ASSLRQAGDEQF
TRBD2	TRBV12-5	TRBJ2-1	ASGLGSTSGSSYNEQF
NA	TRBV28	TRBJ2-5	ASRPSRETQY
TRBD1	TRBV6-4	TRBJ2-5	ASSDFWDRGHQETQY
TRBD2	TRBV6-5	TRBJ2-1	ASRVRGLARDEQF
NA	TRBV7-9	TRBJ2-5	ASSLRQTQETQY
TRBD1	TRBV30	TRBJ2-4	AWSGQRDIQY
NA	TRBV5-6	TRBJ2-7	ASSRGSRHEQY
NA	TRBV19	TRBJ1-2	ASSVQTYNYGYT
NA	TRBV6-5	TRBJ2-1	ASSPPTRSAGEQF
TRBD1	TRBV2	TRBJ1-1	ASRADRPYTEAF
TRBD2	TRBV7-2	TRBJ2-1	ASSLEGPGTSSYNEQF
NA	TRBV28	TRBJ2-7	ASSLRGTNSYEQY
NA	TRBV7-2	TRBJ2-7	ASSVTASLEQY